This record concerns one T cell receptor beta chain sequence. Its antigen is not identified. The sample belongs to a study of lymphopenia after photon versus proton radiotherapy. Study-level results: Proton therapy kept repertoires fairly stable, unlike photons, which gained effector/memory cells. Oligoclonal CD8+ Temra expansion after nadir drove photon patients' diversity drop.

Trimming took 9 bases from V and 4 from J; bases not matched to a gene: 12. The CDR3 has 15 residues. Germline V lookup: CDR1 LNHDA, CDR2 SQIVND (reference sequence). Sequenced by immunoSEQ multiplex PCR; TCRdb stores in-frame clones only, minus some. The table includes 20,000 to 30,000 clones, 70% to 85% detected once. The sequence was collected from a woman aged 70 to 79 with pancreatic cancer. Source: peripheral blood, taken from a patient treated with proton-based radiotherapy. The V gene is TRBV19, the J gene TRBJ1-5, with TRBD1 matching over 7 bases. This chain's CDR3 is CASRAWDSVNQPQHF. In DNA form, the CDR3 reads TGTGCCAGCCGAGCATGGGACAGCGTTAATCAGCCCCAGCATTTT.